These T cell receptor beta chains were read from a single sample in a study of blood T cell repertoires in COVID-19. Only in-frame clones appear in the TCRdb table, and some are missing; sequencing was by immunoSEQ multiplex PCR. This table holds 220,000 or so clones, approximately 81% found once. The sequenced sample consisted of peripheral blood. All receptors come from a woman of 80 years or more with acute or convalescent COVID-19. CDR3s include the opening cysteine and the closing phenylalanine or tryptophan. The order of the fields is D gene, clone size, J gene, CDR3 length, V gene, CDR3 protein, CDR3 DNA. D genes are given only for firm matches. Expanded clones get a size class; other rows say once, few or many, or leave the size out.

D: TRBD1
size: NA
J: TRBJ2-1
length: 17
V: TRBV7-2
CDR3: CASILPLTGVYYNEQFF
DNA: TGTGCCAGCATACTTCCCCTGACAGGGGTTTACTACAATGAGCAGTTCTTC

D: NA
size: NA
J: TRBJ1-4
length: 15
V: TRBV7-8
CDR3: CASSFYTTTNEKLFF
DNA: TGTGCCAGCAGCTTTTACACGACAACTAATGAAAAACTGTTTTTT

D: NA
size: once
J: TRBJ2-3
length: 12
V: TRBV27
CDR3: CASSSESDTQYF
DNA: TGTGCCAGCAGTTCTGAGTCAGATACGCAGTATTTT

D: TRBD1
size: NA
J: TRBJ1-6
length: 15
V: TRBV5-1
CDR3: CASSLNSDRASPLHF
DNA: TGCGCCAGCAGCTTGAATTCAGACAGGGCCTCACCCCTCCACTTT

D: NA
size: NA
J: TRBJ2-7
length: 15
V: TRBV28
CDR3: CASSRPGDSFYEQYF
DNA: TGTGCCAGCAGTCGCCCTGGGGACTCCTTCTACGAGCAGTACTTC

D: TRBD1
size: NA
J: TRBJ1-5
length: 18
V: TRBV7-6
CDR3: CASSMRSRTGGSNQPQHF
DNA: TGTGCCAGCAGCATGCGCTCCCGGACAGGGGGTTCCAATCAGCCCCAGCATTTT

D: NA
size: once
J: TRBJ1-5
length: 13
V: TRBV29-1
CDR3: CSVRPSFNQPQHF
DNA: TGCAGCGTCCGCCCTAGTTTCAATCAGCCCCAGCATTTT

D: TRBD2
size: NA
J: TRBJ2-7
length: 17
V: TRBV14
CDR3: CASSPRGASGWSYEQYF
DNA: TGTGCCAGCAGCCCCCGGGGGGCTAGCGGGTGGTCCTACGAGCAGTACTTC

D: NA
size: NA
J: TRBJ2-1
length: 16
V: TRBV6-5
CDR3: CASSYSGGALADEQFF
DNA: TGTGCCAGCAGTTACTCAGGGGGGGCGCTCGCGGATGAGCAGTTCTTC

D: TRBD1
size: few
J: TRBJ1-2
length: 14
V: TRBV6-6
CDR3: CASSFLDRGNGYTF
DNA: TGTGCCAGCAGTTTCTTGGACAGGGGGAATGGCTACACCTTC

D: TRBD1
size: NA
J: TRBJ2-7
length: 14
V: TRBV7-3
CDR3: CASSPGGQGREQYF
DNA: TGTGCCAGCAGCCCAGGGGGACAGGGGAGAGAGCAGTACTTC

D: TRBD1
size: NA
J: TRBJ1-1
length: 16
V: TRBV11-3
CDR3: CASSQGQGRVNTEAFF
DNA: TGTGCCAGCAGCCAGGGACAGGGCCGGGTGAACACTGAAGCTTTCTTT

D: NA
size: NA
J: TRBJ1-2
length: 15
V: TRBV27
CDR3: CASSRNLLGGYGYTF
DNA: TGTGCCAGCAGCCGAAATCTCCTCGGAGGCTATGGCTACACCTTC

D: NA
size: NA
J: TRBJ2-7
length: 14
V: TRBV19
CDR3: CASSIVDRTYEQYF
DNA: TGTGCCAGTAGTATAGTCGACAGGACGTACGAGCAGTACTTC

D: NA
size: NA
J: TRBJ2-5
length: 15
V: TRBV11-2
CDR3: CASSFDAGAQETQYF
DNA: TGTGCCAGCAGCTTTGATGCAGGGGCTCAAGAGACCCAGTACTTC

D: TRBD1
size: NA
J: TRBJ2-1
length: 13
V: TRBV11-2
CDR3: CASIRDRGQGQFF
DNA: TGTGCCAGCATCCGGGACAGGGGGCAGGGGCAGTTCTTC

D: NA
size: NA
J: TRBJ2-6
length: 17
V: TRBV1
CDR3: CTSSRRDTFSGANVLTF
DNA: TGCACCAGCAGCCGCCGGGACACCTTCTCTGGGGCCAACGTCCTGACTTTC

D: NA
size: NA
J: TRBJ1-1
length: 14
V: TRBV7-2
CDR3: CASSLDPGVREAFF
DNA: TGTGCCAGCAGCTTAGATCCAGGGGTTCGAGAAGCTTTCTTT

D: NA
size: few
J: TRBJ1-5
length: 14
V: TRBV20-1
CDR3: CSASSQSGDQPQHF
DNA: TGCAGTGCTAGTAGCCAGTCAGGCGATCAGCCCCAGCATTTT

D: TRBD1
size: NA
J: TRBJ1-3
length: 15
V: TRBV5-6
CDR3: CASSTDRGAGNTIYF
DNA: TGTGCCAGCAGCACGGACAGGGGAGCTGGAAACACCATATATTTT

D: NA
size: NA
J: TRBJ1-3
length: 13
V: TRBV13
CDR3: CASSLGSGNTIYF
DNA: TGTGCCAGCAGCTTAGGCTCGGGAAACACCATATATTTT

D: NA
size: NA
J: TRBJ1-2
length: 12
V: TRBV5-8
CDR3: CASSLANSGYTF
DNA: TGTGCCAGCAGCTTGGCCAACAGTGGCTACACCTTC

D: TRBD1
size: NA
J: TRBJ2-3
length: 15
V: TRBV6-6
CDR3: CASSSRGQSTDTQYF
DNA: TGTGCCAGCAGTTCTAGGGGACAGAGCACAGATACGCAGTATTTT

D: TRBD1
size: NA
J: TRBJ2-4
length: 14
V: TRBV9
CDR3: CASSVGQGVNIQYF
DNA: TGTGCCAGCAGCGTAGGACAGGGAGTAAACATTCAGTACTTC

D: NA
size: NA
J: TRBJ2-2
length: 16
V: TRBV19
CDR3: CASSISLLRYTGELFF
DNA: TGTGCCAGTAGTATAAGCTTGCTGAGGTACACCGGGGAGCTGTTTTTT

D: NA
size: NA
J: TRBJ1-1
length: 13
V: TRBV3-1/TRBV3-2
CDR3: CASSQPRGAEAFF
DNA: TGTGCCAGCAGCCAGCCTCGGGGGGCTGAAGCTTTCTTT

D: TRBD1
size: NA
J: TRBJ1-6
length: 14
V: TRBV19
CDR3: CASSIPTGNSPLHF
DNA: TGTGCCAGTAGTATCCCGACAGGGAATTCACCCCTCCACTTT

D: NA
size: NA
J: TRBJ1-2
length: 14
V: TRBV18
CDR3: CASSYTTESYGYTF
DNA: TGTGCCAGCTCCTATACGACAGAAAGCTATGGCTACACCTTC

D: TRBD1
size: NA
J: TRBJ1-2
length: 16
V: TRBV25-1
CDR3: CASSEEGDRVSYGYTF
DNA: TGTGCCAGCAGTGAAGAAGGCGACAGGGTTAGCTATGGCTACACCTTC

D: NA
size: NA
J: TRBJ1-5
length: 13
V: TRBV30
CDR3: CAWSSGPLQPQHF
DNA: TGTGCCTGGAGTTCAGGGCCACTACAGCCCCAGCATTTT

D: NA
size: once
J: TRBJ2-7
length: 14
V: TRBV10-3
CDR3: CAISESGAGYEQYF
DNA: TGTGCCATCAGTGAGTCGGGGGCAGGGTACGAGCAGTACTTC

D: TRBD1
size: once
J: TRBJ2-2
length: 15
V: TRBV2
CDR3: CASSSTRTGAGELFF
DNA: TGTGCCAGCAGTTCTACCAGGACAGGGGCCGGGGAGCTGTTTTTT

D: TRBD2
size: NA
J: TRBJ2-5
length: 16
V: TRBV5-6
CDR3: CASSLSSGGAVETQYF
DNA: TGTGCCAGCAGCTTGTCTAGCGGGGGGGCCGTGGAGACCCAGTACTTC

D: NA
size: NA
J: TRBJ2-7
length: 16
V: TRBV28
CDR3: CAIARRYTRLAYEQYF
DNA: TGTGCCATCGCACGTCGATATACAAGGTTAGCGTACGAGCAGTACTTC

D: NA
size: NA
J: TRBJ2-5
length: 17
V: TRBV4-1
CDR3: CASSQDPRLPYQETQYF
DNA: TGCGCCAGCAGCCAAGATCCGAGATTACCCTACCAAGAGACCCAGTACTTC

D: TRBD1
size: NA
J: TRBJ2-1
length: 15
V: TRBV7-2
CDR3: CASSFQGAIYNEQFF
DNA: TGTGCCAGCAGCTTCCAGGGGGCGATATACAATGAGCAGTTCTTC

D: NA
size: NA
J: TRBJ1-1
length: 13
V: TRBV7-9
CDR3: CASSRIMNTEAFF
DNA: TGTGCCAGCAGTAGAATTATGAACACTGAAGCTTTCTTT

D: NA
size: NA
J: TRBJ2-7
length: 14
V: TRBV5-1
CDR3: CASSLIGGSTWQYF
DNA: TGCGCCAGCAGCTTGATCGGGGGATCTACGTGGCAGTACTTC

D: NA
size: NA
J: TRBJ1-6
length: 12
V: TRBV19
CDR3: CASSAGRAPLHF
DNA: TGTGCCAGTAGCGCAGGGAGGGCACCCCTCCACTTT

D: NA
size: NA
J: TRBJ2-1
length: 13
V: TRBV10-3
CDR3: CATRDGTYNEQFF
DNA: TGTGCCACCCGGGATGGGACCTACAATGAGCAGTTCTTC

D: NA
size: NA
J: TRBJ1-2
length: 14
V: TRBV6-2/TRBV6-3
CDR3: CASSFHLGGLGYTF
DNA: TGTGCCAGCAGTTTCCACCTCGGCGGTTTAGGCTACACCTTC